The source of this T cell receptor beta chain is a study of CD8 T cells in Susac syndrome. Germline V gives CDR1 MDHEN, CDR2 SYDVKM. CDR3 length: 15 residues. The germline V and J ends were trimmed by 6 bases and 5 bases, with 19 bases remaining between them. When the RNA was reverse transcribed, random hexamers were used with an input of roughly 0.45 to 1 ug. TCRdb reprocessed the immunoSEQ multiplex PCR reads with MiXCR, giving one entry per CDR3 protein. The sample consists of 170,000 or so distinct CDR3 sequences, around 96% of them appearing once. Negative isolation yielded the CD8+ and CD4+ T cells, while FACS enriched the TEMRA cells.

The chain joins TRBV28 to TRBJ1-2; D possibly corresponds to TRBD1 (6 bases). This clonotype originated in a human donor with Susac syndrome. Sequencing was done on a sample of CD4+ T cells from PBMCs. DNA for the CDR3: TGTGCCAGCAGGTCGGGTGGTGGGGGCGCGTATGGCTACACCTTC. It translates to CASRSGGGGAYGYTF.